This is a list of T cell receptor beta chains from one sample in a study of T cells after yellow fever vaccination. TCRdb passed the 5' RACE reads through MiXCR, listing each CDR3 protein once. The table lists some 250,000 distinct CDR3 sequences, more than 3.5% of them singletons. Sequenced material: PBMCs, taken 15 days after the yellow fever booster vaccination. These receptor sequences come from a man aged 18 to 29 who received the YFV17D yellow fever vaccine. The CDR3 runs from the conserved cysteine through the conserved F or W. A D gene is named only where the DNA matches it firmly. Part of the rows lack a size; the others show once, few, many or a class for expanded clones.

>TRBV7-9|NA|many|TRBJ2-2
CASSFNKDRELFF
TGTGCCAGCAGCTTTAACAAAGACAGGGAGCTGTTTTTT
>TRBV9|NA|few|TRBJ2-1
CASSVGVSGEQFF
TGTGCCAGCAGCGTAGGAGTCTCAGGTGAGCAGTTCTTC
>TRBV6-2/TRBV6-3|NA|few|TRBJ1-5
CASSYSGGADNQPQHF
TGTGCCAGCAGTTACTCAGGTGGGGCTGACAATCAGCCCCAGCATTTT
>TRBV6-5|TRBD2|many|TRBJ2-3
CASRRGGTDTQYF
TGTGCCAGCAGACGGGGGGGCACAGATACGCAGTATTTT
>TRBV7-2|NA|many|TRBJ1-1
CASSFLRIEGAFF
TGTGCCAGCAGCTTTCTTCGGATAGAAGGGGCTTTCTTT
>TRBV7-2|NA|many|TRBJ2-1
CASSLGVGRNEQFF
TGTGCCAGCAGCTTGGGGGTTGGAAGAAATGAGCAGTTCTTC
>TRBV7-8|TRBD1|many|TRBJ2-1
CASSFFRDRGTGEQFF
TGTGCCAGCAGCTTCTTCCGGGACAGGGGCACCGGGGAGCAGTTCTTC
>TRBV4-1|NA|few|TRBJ1-5
CASSPDHSQPQHF
TGCGCCAGCAGCCCGGACCATAGTCAGCCCCAGCATTTT
>TRBV12-3/TRBV12-4|NA|many|TRBJ2-1
CASSQHTGFSEQFF
TGTGCCAGCAGTCAACATACAGGGTTCTCTGAGCAGTTCTTC
>TRBV7-2|TRBD2|many|TRBJ2-7
CASSLAGTSSYEQYF
TGTGCCAGCAGCTTAGCGGGGACTAGCTCCTACGAGCAGTACTTC
>TRBV18|NA|many|TRBJ2-5
CASSSPTLQETQYF
TGTGCCAGCTCAAGTCCGACACTCCAAGAGACCCAGTACTTC
>TRBV5-4|NA|NA|TRBJ2-7
CASSPQVTTSYEQYF
TGTGCCAGCAGCCCCCAGGTGACTACATCCTACGAGCAGTACTTC
>TRBV4-1|TRBD1|many|TRBJ2-4
CASSAPGQGAKNIQYF
TGCGCCAGCAGCGCGCCGGGACAGGGGGCCAAAAACATTCAGTACTTC
>TRBV5-4|TRBD1|few|TRBJ2-1
CASGDTGGNEQFF
TGTGCCAGCGGGGATACAGGGGGGAATGAGCAGTTCTTC
>TRBV15|NA|many|TRBJ1-2
CATSGPVWSGGYTF
TGTGCCACCAGCGGTCCGGTATGGTCGGGGGGCTACACCTTC
>TRBV15|NA|many|TRBJ1-3
CATSNPSSGPGNTIYF
TGTGCCACCAGCAACCCTTCATCGGGGCCGGGAAACACCATATATTTT
>TRBV29-1|NA|many|TRBJ2-1
CSVDTGFYSYNEQFF
TGCAGCGTGGATACAGGGTTCTATAGCTACAATGAGCAGTTCTTC
>TRBV10-3|NA|many|TRBJ1-5
CAISESRGWHQPQHF
TGTGCCATCAGTGAGTCAAGGGGTTGGCATCAGCCCCAGCATTTT
>TRBV14|NA|many|TRBJ2-1
CASSQDAWSGSGYNEQFF
TGTGCCAGCAGCCAAGATGCATGGTCAGGGTCCGGCTACAATGAGCAGTTCTTC
>TRBV20-1|NA|many|TRBJ1-6
CSAQPGRGYNSPLHF
TGCAGTGCTCAACCGGGACGGGGCTATAATTCACCCCTCCACTTT
>TRBV7-6|NA|many|TRBJ2-7
CGTVWVGYAGQYF
TGTGGGACCGTGTGGGTGGGTTATGCGGGGCAGTACTTC
>TRBV5-1|TRBD1|many|TRBJ2-1
CASSWLPGQGSDEQFF
TGCGCCAGCAGCTGGCTTCCGGGACAGGGTAGTGATGAGCAGTTCTTC
>TRBV19|TRBD1|many|TRBJ1-1
CARQGESTEAFF
TGTGCCAGGCAGGGGGAGAGCACTGAAGCTTTCTTT
>TRBV7-2|TRBD1|many|TRBJ1-2
CASSLGPGTGSYGYTF
TGTGCCAGCAGCTTAGGCCCCGGGACAGGATCATATGGCTACACCTTC
>TRBV6-2/TRBV6-3|NA|many|TRBJ2-5
CASSYGVMETQYF
TGTGCCAGCAGTTACGGGGTAATGGAGACCCAGTACTTC
>TRBV5-1|TRBD1|many|TRBJ1-2
CASRSGTGNGYTF
TGCGCCAGCAGATCCGGGACAGGGAATGGCTACACCTTC
>TRBV10-3|TRBD1|many|TRBJ2-5
CAISPTGGQETQYF
TGTGCCATCAGCCCGACAGGGGGCCAAGAGACCCAGTACTTC
>TRBV12-3/TRBV12-4|NA|many|TRBJ1-5
CASSSPAGGRGQPQHF
TGTGCCAGCAGTTCGCCCGCGGGGGGCCGGGGTCAGCCCCAGCATTTT
>TRBV23-1|NA|many|TRBJ1-5
CASSKTSNQPQHF
TGCGCCAGCAGTAAGACTAGCAATCAGCCCCAGCATTTT
>TRBV5-1|NA|many|TRBJ1-4
CASSLSGPGEKLFF
TGCGCCAGCAGCTTGTCGGGGCCGGGAGAAAAACTGTTTTTT
>TRBV7-9|NA|many|TRBJ2-7
CASSLWVIRDTNSHPHEQYF
TGTGCCAGCAGTTTATGGGTTATACGGGACACAAATTCTCACCCCCACGAGCAGTACTTC
>TRBV28|NA|many|TRBJ2-1
CASSTPGREQFF
TGTGCCAGCAGTACACCAGGACGTGAGCAGTTCTTC
>TRBV6-6|NA|many|TRBJ1-2
CASIPRYQGNGYTF
TGTGCCAGCATTCCGCGATATCAGGGTAATGGCTACACCTTC
>TRBV10-3|TRBD1|many|TRBJ2-2
CATKARQGPPTGELFF
TGTGCCACCAAGGCTAGACAGGGGCCTCCCACCGGGGAGCTGTTTTTT
>TRBV9|NA|NA|TRBJ1-2
CASTTGTDYGYTF
TGTGCCAGCACCACCGGGACGGATTATGGCTACACCTTC
>TRBV19|TRBD1|many|TRBJ1-5
CASSGTANQPQHF
TGTGCCAGTTCCGGGACAGCTAATCAGCCCCAGCATTTT
>TRBV7-6|NA|NA|TRBJ2-7
CASSLGFPSSTYEQYF
TGTGCCAGCAGCTTAGGGTTTCCTAGCAGCACCTACGAGCAGTACTTC
>TRBV24-1|NA|many|TRBJ1-3
CATSELGPGNTIYF
TGTGCCACCAGTGAGCTGGGGCCTGGAAACACCATATATTTT
>TRBV5-1|NA|NA|TRBJ1-1
CASSLGDRDTEAFF
TGCGCCAGCAGCTTGGGGGATAGGGACACTGAAGCTTTCTTT
>TRBV9|TRBD2|many|TRBJ2-3
CASSVLRGGRSTDTQYF
TGTGCCAGCAGCGTTTTGCGGGGGGGCAGAAGCACAGATACGCAGTATTTT
>TRBV4-1|NA|many|TRBJ2-3
CASSQMGRSTDTQYF
TGCGCCAGCAGCCAAATGGGGCGCAGCACAGATACGCAGTATTTT
>TRBV5-6|NA|NA|TRBJ2-5
CASSLVAGLGAQETQYF
TGTGCCAGCAGCTTGGTCGCAGGTTTGGGCGCTCAAGAGACCCAGTACTTC
>TRBV10-3|NA|many|TRBJ2-3
CAISGFRVRSTDTQYF
TGTGCCATCAGTGGTTTCCGGGTAAGAAGCACAGATACGCAGTATTTT
>TRBV20-1|TRBD1|few|TRBJ1-5
CSAYLTGGRSQHF
TGCAGTGCTTATCTGACAGGGGGTAGGTCCCAGCATTTT
>TRBV27|TRBD1|many|TRBJ1-5
CATKARTGGDQNQPQHF
TGTGCCACCAAGGCCCGGACAGGGGGGGACCAAAATCAGCCCCAGCATTTT
>TRBV6-6|NA|many|TRBJ2-5
CASSYGDMGETQYF
TGTGCCAGCAGTTACGGGGACATGGGAGAGACCCAGTACTTC
>TRBV15|TRBD1|many|TRBJ2-4
CATSRGQGIAKNIQYF
TGTGCCACCAGCAGGGGACAGGGGATAGCCAAAAACATTCAGTACTTC
>TRBV15|TRBD1|many|TRBJ2-1
CATSSADRGSYNEQFF
TGTGCCACCAGCAGCGCGGACAGGGGGTCCTACAATGAGCAGTTCTTC
>TRBV4-1|NA|many|TRBJ2-1
CASSQKRTSKGFDNEQFF
TGCGCCAGCAGCCAAAAACGAACCTCTAAGGGCTTCGACAATGAGCAGTTCTTC
>TRBV7-9|NA|many|TRBJ2-3
CASSLIAGQDSTDTQYF
TGTGCCAGCAGCTTAATCGCTGGACAAGACAGCACAGATACGCAGTATTTT
>TRBV3-1|NA|many|TRBJ2-1
CASSQAGLLNEQFF
TGTGCCAGCAGCCAGGCGGGACTCCTCAATGAGCAGTTCTTC
>TRBV18|NA|many|TRBJ1-2
CASSPPTGDGYTF
TGTGCCAGCTCACCACCGACAGGAGATGGCTACACCTTC
>TRBV15|NA|many|TRBJ1-1
CATSRDSGKEAFF
TGTGCCACCAGCAGAGATAGCGGGAAGGAAGCTTTCTTT
>TRBV2|NA|many|TRBJ1-5
CASSEMRAPYQPQHF
TGTGCCAGCAGTGAAATGAGGGCCCCTTATCAGCCCCAGCATTTT
>TRBV6-2/TRBV6-3|NA|many|TRBJ2-1
CASASGPGNEQFF
TGTGCCAGCGCATCTGGCCCGGGGAATGAGCAGTTCTTC
>TRBV7-2|NA|many|TRBJ2-1
CASSRRMGYNEQFF
TGTGCCAGCAGCCGGAGGATGGGCTACAATGAGCAGTTCTTC
>TRBV29-1|NA|many|TRBJ2-2
CSGKTPGGELFF
TGCAGCGGCAAAACTCCAGGCGGGGAGCTGTTTTTT
>TRBV24-1|NA|many|TRBJ1-5
CATSDGDSNQPQHF
TGTGCCACCAGTGATGGGGACAGCAATCAGCCCCAGCATTTT
>TRBV5-6|TRBD1|many|TRBJ1-2
CASSFKDRAANYGYTF
TGTGCCAGCAGCTTCAAGGACAGGGCGGCTAACTATGGCTACACCTTC
>TRBV19|TRBD1|many|TRBJ1-2
CASSTTDRDREFGYTF
TGTGCCAGTAGTACAACGGACCGGGACAGGGAGTTTGGCTACACCTTC